Shown below are 20 T cell receptor beta chains from a single sample sequenced in a study. TCRdb fed the RT-PCR reads into MiXCR, producing one record per CDR3 protein. The sample lists fewer than 800,000 distinct CDR3 sequences, more than 13% occurring once. Sequenced: memory CD4+ T cells from blood. These receptors originate from a female donor in good health, serving as a healthy control.

This clonotype was observed a handful of times. The genes are TRBV30 and TRBJ1-5, with D possibly being TRBD1 (6 bases). Trimming cost V 0 bases and J 6 bases, with 9 bases left between them. CDR1 GTSNPN and CDR2 SVGIG come from the germline V gene (reference sequence). This CDR3 has 13 amino acids. Here the CDR3 DNA reads TGTGCCTGGAGTGTACTAGGGGGTCAGCCCCAGCATTTT. Amino acids: CAWSVLGGQPQHF.

This clonotype was detected a few times. The rearrangement joins TRBV9 to TRBJ2-3; a weak D match, TRBD2 (5 bases). Germline V gene lookup returns CDR1 SGDLS and CDR2 YYNGEE. The CDR3 totals 16 residues. The V end was cut by 1 base, the J end by 8 bases, with 20 bases between. CDR3 coding DNA: TGTGCCAGCAGCGTAAGCGGTTCGGCCGAGAGAGGTACGCAGTATTTT. Translating gives CASSVSGSAERGTQYF.

This clonotype showed up just a few times. The DNA of the CDR3 is TGTGCCAGCAGGCCGACAGGGGGCTTGGCAAATGAGCAGTTCTTC. Translating gives CASRPTGGLANEQFF. The gene calls are TRBV12-3 or TRBV12-4 and TRBJ2-1, with 10 bases identical to TRBD1. Trimming took 6 bases from V and 7 from J; bases not matched to a gene: 9. The CDR3 covers 15 residues.

This clonotype was seen only a few times. The rearrangement links TRBV18 to TRBJ2-1; no clear D gene. Germline CDR1 reads KGHSH; CDR2 reads LQKENI. The CDR3 consists of 11 residues. The germline V and J ends were trimmed by 3 bases and 9 bases, with 6 bases remaining between them. The CDR3 loop reads CASSPSGEQFF. The CDR3 DNA sequence: TGTGCCAGCTCACCGTCCGGTGAGCAGTTCTTC.

The sample holds a few counts of this clonotype. The gene calls are TRBV27 and TRBJ2-3; 10 bases fit TRBD2. The CDR3 consists of 15 residues. Germline loops: CDR1 MNHEY, CDR2 SMNVEV (reference sequence). The ends lost 6 bases at V and 8 bases at J; junction bases unmatched: 11. The CDR3 spells CASRKAASGGGTQYF. CDR3 DNA: TGTGCCAGCAGGAAGGCGGCTAGCGGGGGTGGTACGCAGTATTTT.

This clonotype has at least ten counts. V usage is TRBV10-3 and J usage is TRBJ2-7; D not resolved. This CDR3 spans 11 amino acids. Germline assignment: CDR1 ENHRY and CDR2 SYGVKD. V lost 5 bases and J lost 2, with 4 bases in between. The CDR3, as DNA: TGTGCCATCAGTCGGGCCTACGAGCAGTACTTC. This codes for CAISRAYEQYF.

The chain uses TRBV29-1 and TRBJ2-1; 7 positions match TRBD1. Looked up from germline, CDR1 is SQVTM and CDR2 is ANQGSEA. V dropped 5 bases and J dropped 0; count of bases not matched to a gene: 13. This CDR3 region has 17 residues. CDR3 residues: CSVPKTGAKGSYNEQFF. DNA for the CDR3: TGCAGCGTTCCTAAAACAGGGGCCAAAGGCTCCTACAATGAGCAGTTCTTC.

The chain combines TRBV11-2 with TRBJ2-1, with 13 bases lining up with TRBD2. This CDR3 is built from 15 residues. Germline loops: CDR1 SGHAT, CDR2 FQNNGV. V trimming: 4 bases; J trimming: 7 bases; junction bases outside the gene matches: 4. In nucleotides, the CDR3 is TGTGCCAGCAGCTCGACTAGCGGGGGGTTTAATGAGCAGTTCTTC. This codes for CASSSTSGGFNEQFF.

This clonotype was observed at least ten times. The chain joins TRBV27 to TRBJ2-2; the D gene is possibly TRBD1 (6 bases). CDR1 and CDR2 (germline): MNHEY, SMNVEV (reference sequence). CDR3 length: 11 residues. V dropped 7 bases and J dropped 8 bases, with 8 bases sitting between them. The chain's CDR3 is CASKGTGELFF. The CDR3 coding sequence is TGTGCCAGCAAGGGGACAGGGGAGCTGTTTTTT.

This clonotype turned up a few times. The chain is built from TRBV27 and TRBJ1-2, with 8 bases aligning to TRBD1. Germline V CDR1 and CDR2: MNHEY, SMNVEV (reference sequence). The length of the CDR3 is 14 residues. Germline trimming cut 4 bases from V and 4 bases from J; bases unmatched to any gene: 5. The CDR3 nucleotides are TGTGCCAGCAGTTCCTGGGACAGGCCCTATGGCTACACCTTC. This sequence encodes CASSSWDRPYGYTF.

This clonotype was found many times. The rearrangement joins TRBV6-6 to TRBJ2-5, with D unclear. The CDR3 loop spans 12 amino acids. Per the germline V gene, CDR1 is MNHNY and CDR2 is SVGAGI (reference sequence). V lost 8 bases and J 2 bases, leaving 9 bases between the germline ends. The CDR3 spells CASGQTQETQYF. For the CDR3, the DNA is TGTGCCAGCGGTCAGACACAAGAGACCCAGTACTTC.

The V and J genes are TRBV12-3 or TRBV12-4 and TRBJ1-6; D possibly corresponds to TRBD1 (5 bases). This CDR3 is 12 amino acids long. Trimming stripped 6 bases from V and 14 bases from J, with 14 bases between. As DNA, the CDR3 is TGTGCCAGCAGACGAGGGGAGTGGGCCCTCCACTTT. This codes for CASRRGEWALHF.

The V gene is TRBV10-2, the J gene TRBJ2-3; D is uncertain. CDR3 length equals 15 residues. With 5 bases removed from V and 0 bases from J, the gap between germline ends came to 12 bases. Germline CDR1 WSHSY, CDR2 SAAADI. CDR3 amino acids: CASSRKAPSTDTQYF. The CDR3 DNA reads TGCGCCAGCAGTAGGAAGGCCCCTAGCACAGATACGCAGTATTTT.

The genes are TRBV18 and TRBJ1-6; TRBD1 matches at 10 bases. J gave up 7 bases and V 3 bases, and 6 bases lay outside the gene matches. Germline CDR1 is KGHSH and CDR2 is LQKENI. The CDR3 is made up of 16 amino acids. The CDR3 nucleotides read TGTGCCAGCTCACCCGGGACAGGGGCGTCAAATTCACCCCTCCACTTT. Encoded protein: CASSPGTGASNSPLHF.

This chain links TRBV28 with TRBJ2-4; TRBD1 might be the D (6 bases). Germline lookup yields CDR1 MDHEN and CDR2 SYDVKM. Trimming shortened V by 5 bases and J by 1 base, and 12 bases separated the two germline ends. The CDR3 sequence is 15 residues long. CDR3 coding DNA: TGTGCCAGCAGTACATATCAGGGGGCCAAAAACATTCAGTACTTC. This gives the protein CASSTYQGAKNIQYF.

The chain combines TRBV20-1 with TRBJ2-7; TRBD2 matches at 11 bases. V shed 0 bases, J shed 8 bases, and the junction held 9 bases outside the gene matches. Germline values: CDR1 DFQATT, CDR2 SNEGSKA (reference sequence). The CDR3 sequence is 15 residues long. CDR3 protein: CSARDVLAGGKKQYF. In DNA, the CDR3 is TGCAGTGCTAGAGATGTGCTAGCGGGAGGAAAGAAGCAGTACTTC.

This clonotype was seen many times. The chain is built from TRBV6-5 and TRBJ1-2; D might be TRBD1 (6 bases). Germline loops: CDR1 MNHEY, CDR2 SVGAGI. This CDR3 has 13 amino acids. Deletions cut 5 bases from V and 8 bases from J, with 15 bases between. The CDR3 DNA reads TGTGCCAGCAGTCTCGGGACATTTCAGGGCTACACCTTC. Translating it yields CASSLGTFQGYTF.

In its sample, this clonotype was seen a few times. V and J are TRBV7-9 and TRBJ2-3; D perhaps matches TRBD1 (6 bases). V shed 5 bases and J shed 6 bases, with 24 bases lying between them. Germline values: CDR1 SEHNR, CDR2 FQNEAQ (reference sequence). This CDR3 has 17 residues. The CDR3 reads CASSPRYRAGPADTQYF. CDR3 coding DNA: TGTGCCAGCAGCCCACGGTACAGGGCAGGCCCGGCCGATACGCAGTATTTT.

This clonotype was observed at least ten times. V usage is TRBV4-3 and J usage is TRBJ1-1; 7 bases match TRBD1. CDR1 LGHNA and CDR2 YSLEER come from the germline V gene. V trimming: 4 bases; J trimming: 10 bases; junction bases outside the gene matches: 15. CDR3 size: 15 residues. The CDR3 bases are TGCGCCAGCAGCCGCGATAGACAGGGCCCGGGAAGAGCTTTCTTT. Translation: CASSRDRQGPGRAFF.

This clonotype was observed a handful of times. The rearrangement links TRBV27 to TRBJ2-3; D is uncertain. This CDR3 contains 14 residues. V was cut by 4 bases and J by 4 bases, with 12 bases left in between. Germline V lookup: CDR1 MNHEY, CDR2 SMNVEV (reference sequence). The CDR3 here is CASSSPSRADTQYF. The CDR3 nucleotides read TGTGCCAGCAGTTCCCCTTCAAGAGCAGATACGCAGTATTTT.